Following are 18 T cell receptor beta chains from one sample sequenced in a study of CD4+ T cells in melanoma. The table came from immunoSEQ multiplex PCR; TCRdb's copy has only in-frame clones and leaves some out. The table records around 110,000 clones, 92% of them present only once. Source material: peripheral blood. These receptors were obtained from a human donor with melanoma.

This clone has just a few counts. An end of the junction differs from the germline gene, which may be a read error. The rearrangement uses TRBV7-9 and TRBJ2-3; 9 nucleotides line up with TRBD2. The CDR3 has 14 amino acids. Germline V gives CDR1 SEHNR, CDR2 FQNEAQ (reference sequence). The CDR3 DNA follows: TGTGCCAGCAGCTTTGGGACTAGCAGAGATACGCAGTATTTT. Translated: CASSFGTSRDTQYF.

The chain carries TRBV18 and TRBJ2-1, with 10 bases that match TRBD2. From germline, CDR1 is KGHSH and CDR2 LQKENI. Trimming cost V 6 bases and J 5 bases; bases outside gene matches: 7. CDR3 length: 15 amino acids. DNA of the CDR3: TGTGCCAGCTCTCCGAGCGGGAGGGGAAACAATGAGCAGTTCTTC. It yields the protein CASSPSGRGNNEQFF.

This chain connects TRBV9 to TRBJ2-2, with 8 bases that match TRBD1. The CDR3 covers 14 residues. V shed 7 bases and J 3 bases; nucleotides not matched to a gene: 5. Germline values: CDR1 SGDLS, CDR2 YYNGEE. The CDR3 DNA sequence: TGTGCCAGCCGCGGACAGGGAGACACCGGGGAGCTGTTTTTT. Encoded protein: CASRGQGDTGELFF.

The gene calls are TRBV29-1 and TRBJ2-7; the D is unclear. The V end was cut by 5 bases, the J end by 1 base, with 12 bases between. The germline CDR1 and CDR2 sequences are SQVTM and ANQGSEA. The CDR3 has 13 residues. DNA of the CDR3: TGCAGCGTTAGGTTTTTGGGTTCCTACGAGCAGTACTTC. Its translation is CSVRFLGSYEQYF.

The chain joins TRBV7-3 to TRBJ2-3; TRBD2 aligns across 8 bases. The CDR3 contains 15 residues. The germline CDR1 and CDR2 sequences are SGHTA and FQGTGA. The V and J ends lost 6 bases and 1 base, in that order; junction bases with no gene match: 6. CDR3 bases: TGTGCCAGCAGTCCGGGGGGGGCCCGCACAGATACGCAGTATTTT. Protein product: CASSPGGARTDTQYF.

The chain employs TRBV5-5 and TRBJ2-5, with 10 bases lining up with TRBD2. The germline V gene has CDR1 SGHKS and CDR2 YYEKEE (reference sequence). CDR3 size: 16 residues. V dropped 2 bases and J dropped 2; count of bases not matched to a gene: 6. The CDR3 bases are TGTGCCAGCAGCTTTAACTTACTAGCGGGGCAAGAGACCCAGTACTTC. Its translation is CASSFNLLAGQETQYF.

This rearrangement joins TRBV9 to TRBJ2-6, with 10 nucleotides matching TRBD1. After removal of 4 bases from V and 0 bases from J, the junction contained 13 bases not matched to a gene. The CDR3 runs to 20 residues. Germline V gene lookup returns CDR1 SGDLS and CDR2 YYNGEE. This CDR3 is CASSPRGQGDLSSGANVLTF. CDR3 nucleotide sequence: TGTGCCAGCAGCCCACGAGGACAGGGGGATTTAAGCTCTGGGGCCAACGTCCTGACTTTC.

V gene TRBV7-8 combines with J gene TRBJ2-3; 15 bases agree with TRBD2. J lost 6 bases, V lost 0 bases, and 7 bases had no gene match. Germline CDR1 SGHVS, CDR2 FQNEAQ. The length of the CDR3 is 18 residues. CDR3 DNA: TGTGCCAGCAGCTTAGCGGAGGGGACTAGCGGGGGGCTGGATACGCAGTATTTT. As protein: CASSLAEGTSGGLDTQYF.

This chain joins TRBV14 and TRBJ2-7; no clear D. Trimming removed 0 bases at V and 2 bases at J, with 14 bases between. The CDR3 covers 16 residues. Per germline, CDR1 SGHDN and CDR2 FVKESK. The chain's CDR3 is CASSQDGVRDAYEQYF. The CDR3 DNA reads TGTGCCAGCAGCCAAGATGGGGTAAGAGATGCCTACGAGCAGTACTTC. Variable domain in full (rest from reference TRBV14 and TRBJ2-7): EAGVTQFPSHSVIEKGQTVTLRCDPISGHDNLYWYRRVMGKEIKFLLHFVKESKQDESGMPNNRFLAERTGGTYSTLKVQPAELEDSGVYFCASSQDGVRDAYEQYFGPGTRLTVT.

The V and J genes are TRBV7-3 and TRBJ2-3, with a possible D match to TRBD2 (6 bases). The CDR3 runs 15 residues. Between the trimmed V and J ends, which lost 4 bases and 2 bases, there was a span of 13 bases. CDR1 SGHTA and CDR2 FQGTGA come from the germline V gene. The CDR3 reads CASSSAGGYTDTQYF. CDR3 sequence (DNA): TGTGCCAGCAGCTCCGCCGGGGGTTACACAGATACGCAGTATTTT.

The chain joins TRBV11-3 to TRBJ2-1; a weak D match, TRBD2 (6 bases). The CDR3 is made up of 16 amino acids. Trimming pared 0 bases from V and 2 bases from J, leaving 11 bases between. The germline V gene encodes CDR1 SGHNT and CDR2 YENEEA. CDR3 amino acids: CASSLEEGGTYNEQFF. CDR3 bases: TGTGCCAGCAGCTTAGAGGAAGGAGGGACCTACAATGAGCAGTTCTTC.

The rearrangement joins TRBV4-1 to TRBJ1-2; TRBD1 matches 9 bases. This CDR3 spans 15 amino acids. Per the germline V gene, CDR1 is MGHRA and CDR2 is YSYEKL. V shed 1 base, J shed 4 bases, and the junction held 4 bases outside the gene matches. CDR3 sequence reads: CASSQVGTGLYGYTF. In DNA form, the CDR3 reads TGCGCCAGCAGCCAAGTTGGGACAGGGCTCTATGGCTACACCTTC.

The genes are TRBV19 and TRBJ1-5; 10 positions agree with TRBD1. The CDR3 has 16 residues. V gave up 3 bases and J gave up 5 bases; unmatched junction bases: 7. Germline assignment: CDR1 LNHDA and CDR2 SQIVND (reference sequence). CDR3 in amino acids: CASSISRTGGHQPQHF. DNA for the CDR3: TGTGCCAGTAGTATTTCTAGGACAGGGGGGCATCAGCCCCAGCATTTT.

The rearrangement joins TRBV9 to TRBJ2-7; the match to TRBD2 covers 12 bases. With V trimmed by 4 bases and J by 1 base, 6 bases remained unmatched. Germline CDR1 and CDR2: SGDLS and YYNGEE. The CDR3 is made up of 16 amino acids. The CDR3 is CASSSGLAGSSYEQYF. The CDR3 DNA reads TGTGCCAGCAGCTCCGGACTAGCGGGGAGTTCCTACGAGCAGTACTTC.

V and J are TRBV27 and TRBJ2-2, with no clear D. Germline V gives CDR1 MNHEY, CDR2 SMNVEV (reference sequence). The CDR3 has 18 residues. Trimming pared 8 bases from V and 0 bases from J, leaving 22 bases between. CDR3 coding DNA: TGTGCCAGCCATAAGGGTTGGGCGCGTACTACGAACACCGGGGAGCTGTTTTTT. It codes for CASHKGWARTTNTGELFF.

The genes are TRBV28 and TRBJ1-4, with D hard to call. CDR1 is MDHEN and CDR2 is SYDVKM in the germline V gene. With 9 bases removed from V and 10 bases from J, the gap between germline ends came to 21 bases. There are 14 residues in the CDR3. CDR3 nucleotides: TGTGCCAGTTCCCCCCCCCGAGCCGGAGGAAAACTGTTTTTT. As protein: CASSPPRAGGKLFF.

The chain combines TRBV7-8 with TRBJ2-7; 12 bases line up with TRBD2. J was trimmed by 0 bases and V by 4 bases; bases with no gene match: 4. The CDR3 extends over 16 amino acids. The germline gives CDR1 SGHVS, CDR2 FQNEAQ. The CDR3, as DNA: TGTGCCAGCAGCTCAGGACTAGCGGGGAGCTCCTACGAGCAGTACTTC. It yields the protein CASSSGLAGSSYEQYF.

The chain is built from TRBV2 and TRBJ2-7, with a tentative D call TRBD1 (5 bases). The CDR3 extends over 15 amino acids. Germline CDR1 reads SNHLY; CDR2 reads FYNNEI. V lost 6 bases to trimming and J lost 2 bases, with 17 bases between them. The CDR3 region has the DNA TGTGCCAGCAGGGCAGATAACGGACAAGCCTACGAGCAGTACTTC. Translation gives CASRADNGQAYEQYF.